The rows below give T cell receptor beta chains drawn from one sample of a study of beta chain features in type 1 diabetes. The assay was immunoSEQ multiplex PCR, and TCRdb's table has in-frame clones only and misses some. Of 300,000 to 400,000 clones listed, roughly 12% were seen once; the top ten hold roughly 0.017%. Sequencing used naive CD4+ T cells from blood. These receptors all come from a man younger than 30 in good health. Both conserved end residues are part of each CDR3. A D gene is named only where the DNA matches it firmly. Only part of the rows carry a size: once, few, many, or a class if the clone is expanded.

DNA: TGTGCCAGCAGCAAAACAGGGCACGAGCAGTACTTC
CDR3: CASSKTGHEQYF
D: NA
size: few
J: TRBJ2-7
length: 12
V: TRBV9

DNA: TGTGCCAGCAGCCTTGACAGGGGAGTTCAGCAGCCCCAGCATTTT
CDR3: CASSLDRGVQQPQHF
D: TRBD1
size: few
J: TRBJ1-5
length: 15
V: TRBV7-2

DNA: TGTGCCAGCAGTTACTCGCTAACAGGGGGTTCCTACGAGCAGTACTTC
CDR3: CASSYSLTGGSYEQYF
D: TRBD1
size: few
J: TRBJ2-7
length: 16
V: TRBV6-6

DNA: TGCGCCAGCAGCATTAGCGGGGGGGCCGCAGATACGCAGTATTTT
CDR3: CASSISGGAADTQYF
D: TRBD2
size: few
J: TRBJ2-3
length: 15
V: TRBV5-1

DNA: TGCGCCAGCAGCCTCTCGGGACTAGTCTTCAATGAGCAGTTCTTC
CDR3: CASSLSGLVFNEQFF
D: TRBD2
size: NA
J: TRBJ2-1
length: 15
V: TRBV4-3

DNA: TGTGCCAGCAGTGAACAAGACGGGGGGCGAAATGGCTACACCTTC
CDR3: CASSEQDGGRNGYTF
D: NA
size: NA
J: TRBJ1-2
length: 15
V: TRBV25-1

DNA: TGCGCCAGCAGCTTGATAGCCAGCTCTGGGGCCAACGTCCTGACTTTC
CDR3: CASSLIASSGANVLTF
D: NA
size: NA
J: TRBJ2-6
length: 16
V: TRBV5-1

DNA: TGTGCTAGCAGCGTAGGACTAGCGGGAGGAACAGATACGCAGTATTTT
CDR3: CASSVGLAGGTDTQYF
D: TRBD2
size: NA
J: TRBJ2-3
length: 16
V: TRBV7-7

DNA: TGTGCCAGCAGCTTGGCCGGGGGGGACACTGAAGCTTTCTTT
CDR3: CASSLAGGDTEAFF
D: NA
size: NA
J: TRBJ1-1
length: 14
V: TRBV5-4

DNA: TGTGCCATCAGTGATAACCGGGACATTACCGGGGAGCTGTTTTTT
CDR3: CAISDNRDITGELFF
D: NA
size: NA
J: TRBJ2-2
length: 15
V: TRBV10-3

DNA: TGTGCCAGCAGCACCGGGTTTCGGGAAAAACTGTTTTTT
CDR3: CASSTGFREKLFF
D: NA
size: few
J: TRBJ1-4
length: 13
V: TRBV9

DNA: TGTGCCAGCAGTTTCCCGACAGCACCTTACGAGCAGTACTTC
CDR3: CASSFPTAPYEQYF
D: NA
size: NA
J: TRBJ2-7
length: 14
V: TRBV28

DNA: TGTGCCAGCAGCACGGGACAGTCTTCGAGCACTGAAGCTTTCTTT
CDR3: CASSTGQSSSTEAFF
D: TRBD1
size: NA
J: TRBJ1-1
length: 15
V: TRBV7-9

DNA: TGTGCCAGCAGCTTAGCGGTGGGAGGGCCGAATGAGCAGTTCTTC
CDR3: CASSLAVGGPNEQFF
D: TRBD2
size: NA
J: TRBJ2-1
length: 15
V: TRBV7-2

DNA: TGCGCCAGCAGCTTGTACGGGGTTAGCTCCTACGAGCAGTACTTC
CDR3: CASSLYGVSSYEQYF
D: NA
size: NA
J: TRBJ2-7
length: 15
V: TRBV5-1

DNA: TGTGCCAGCAGCTTATTTATCCTAGCGGACGCGGAGCAGTTCTTC
CDR3: CASSLFILADAEQFF
D: TRBD2
size: few
J: TRBJ2-1
length: 15
V: TRBV7-2

DNA: TGTGCCAGCAGCTTAGGACAGGCGAACACTGAAGCTTTCTTT
CDR3: CASSLGQANTEAFF
D: NA
size: NA
J: TRBJ1-1
length: 14
V: TRBV7-9

DNA: TGTGCCTGGAGTATCGGCGGGGATCAGCCCCAGCATTTT
CDR3: CAWSIGGDQPQHF
D: NA
size: few
J: TRBJ1-5
length: 13
V: TRBV30

DNA: TGCGCCAGCAGCCAAGCCGGGTTGGCAGAAGGGACCCAGTACTTC
CDR3: CASSQAGLAEGTQYF
D: NA
size: few
J: TRBJ2-5
length: 15
V: TRBV4-1

DNA: TGTGCCAGCAGCAAAACGGGGGACGCCGACTCCTACGAGCAGTACTTC
CDR3: CASSKTGDADSYEQYF
D: NA
size: few
J: TRBJ2-7
length: 16
V: TRBV21-1

DNA: TGTGCCAGCAGCTTGACAGGGGTCACTGAAGCTTTCTTT
CDR3: CASSLTGVTEAFF
D: TRBD1
size: few
J: TRBJ1-1
length: 13
V: TRBV7-9

DNA: TGTGCCAGCAGCTTAGTATCAGGGGGCAATCAGCCCCAGCATTTT
CDR3: CASSLVSGGNQPQHF
D: NA
size: NA
J: TRBJ1-5
length: 15
V: TRBV11-2

DNA: TGTGCCTGGATTAGAAATGAGCAGTTCTTC
CDR3: CAWIRNEQFF
D: NA
size: NA
J: TRBJ2-1
length: 10
V: TRBV30

DNA: TGTGCCAGCAGCTTTTACAGGGGGAGTGGGGCCAACGTCCTGACTTTC
CDR3: CASSFYRGSGANVLTF
D: TRBD1
size: few
J: TRBJ2-6
length: 16
V: TRBV7-3

DNA: TGCGCCAGCAGCCAAGGACAGGGGTTAGCCAAAAACATTCAGTACTTC
CDR3: CASSQGQGLAKNIQYF
D: TRBD1
size: few
J: TRBJ2-4
length: 16
V: TRBV4-3

DNA: TGTGCCAGCAGTTTTCGACTAGCGGGGGACTCCTACGAGCAGTACTTC
CDR3: CASSFRLAGDSYEQYF
D: TRBD2
size: NA
J: TRBJ2-7
length: 16
V: TRBV28

DNA: TGTGCCAGCAGCGTAGGGACAGTGGAGACCCAGTACTTC
CDR3: CASSVGTVETQYF
D: NA
size: NA
J: TRBJ2-5
length: 13
V: TRBV9

DNA: TGTGCCAGCAGCTCCGGGAGTATGGATCTCTGGGATGGCTACACCTTC
CDR3: CASSSGSMDLWDGYTF
D: NA
size: few
J: TRBJ1-2
length: 16
V: TRBV5-4

DNA: TGTGCCTGGGACGTCGGGGGAAACACCATATATTTT
CDR3: CAWDVGGNTIYF
D: NA
size: NA
J: TRBJ1-3
length: 12
V: TRBV30

DNA: TGTGCCAGCAGCACCCAGCGGTACAATGAGCAGTTCTTC
CDR3: CASSTQRYNEQFF
D: NA
size: NA
J: TRBJ2-1
length: 13
V: TRBV7-2

DNA: TGCGCCAGCAGCTCGGGACAGGGGGCTTATGAGCAGTTCTTC
CDR3: CASSSGQGAYEQFF
D: TRBD1
size: NA
J: TRBJ2-1
length: 14
V: TRBV5-1

DNA: TGCGCCAGCAGCCTCGGGACTAGCGGCTCAGAGACCCAGTACTTC
CDR3: CASSLGTSGSETQYF
D: TRBD2
size: NA
J: TRBJ2-5
length: 15
V: TRBV5-1

DNA: TGTGCCTGGAGTCTAGGGGACTTTGGGAAGACCCAGTACTTC
CDR3: CAWSLGDFGKTQYF
D: NA
size: NA
J: TRBJ2-5
length: 14
V: TRBV30

DNA: TGTGCCAGCAGTTTAGCGATAAAGAACACTGAAGCTTTCTTT
CDR3: CASSLAIKNTEAFF
D: NA
size: few
J: TRBJ1-1
length: 14
V: TRBV28

DNA: TGTGCCTGGAGTAGGGGTGGGGGGAGTCAAGGCTACACCTTC
CDR3: CAWSRGGGSQGYTF
D: NA
size: few
J: TRBJ1-2
length: 14
V: TRBV30

DNA: TGTGCCAGCAGCTTCTCGAGAAGGGGGCTGAACGAGCAGTACTTC
CDR3: CASSFSRRGLNEQYF
D: TRBD1
size: NA
J: TRBJ2-7
length: 15
V: TRBV13

DNA: TGTGCCAGCAGCAGAAGATCGGGGGGAATAGGGGAGACCCAGTACTTC
CDR3: CASSRRSGGIGETQYF
D: NA
size: NA
J: TRBJ2-5
length: 16
V: TRBV21-1

DNA: TGCAGCGTTGAAATACAGGGACCAGAGACCCAGTACTTC
CDR3: CSVEIQGPETQYF
D: NA
size: few
J: TRBJ2-5
length: 13
V: TRBV29-1

DNA: TGTGCCAGCTCACCGAGGACAGGGACAAATGAAAAACTGTTTTTT
CDR3: CASSPRTGTNEKLFF
D: TRBD1
size: NA
J: TRBJ1-4
length: 15
V: TRBV18

DNA: TGCGCCAGCAGCTTGGAGAGCAGGGGAGAGACCCAGTACTTC
CDR3: CASSLESRGETQYF
D: NA
size: once
J: TRBJ2-5
length: 14
V: TRBV5-1

DNA: TGTGCCAGCTCACCATCGCAGGGGAACACCGGGGAGCTGTTTTTT
CDR3: CASSPSQGNTGELFF
D: NA
size: NA
J: TRBJ2-2
length: 15
V: TRBV18

DNA: TGCGCCAGCAGCCTTTTATCCGGGGAGCTGTTTTTT
CDR3: CASSLLSGELFF
D: NA
size: many
J: TRBJ2-2
length: 12
V: TRBV4-3

DNA: TGCGCCAGCAGTCAAACTAGCGGAAGGAACAATGAGCAGTTCTTC
CDR3: CASSQTSGRNNEQFF
D: TRBD2
size: few
J: TRBJ2-1
length: 15
V: TRBV4-3

DNA: TGTGCCAGCACCCCTGAGACAGATAGCAATCAGCCCCAGCATTTT
CDR3: CASTPETDSNQPQHF
D: NA
size: few
J: TRBJ1-5
length: 15
V: TRBV7-2

DNA: TGCACCAGCAGCCCGACTAGCGGGGGGCCCCACCAAGAGACCCAGTACTTC
CDR3: CTSSPTSGGPHQETQYF
D: NA
size: NA
J: TRBJ2-5
length: 17
V: TRBV1

DNA: TGTGCCAGCTCACCAAAAGCGGGGGTTACCTACGAGCAGTACTTC
CDR3: CASSPKAGVTYEQYF
D: TRBD2
size: NA
J: TRBJ2-7
length: 15
V: TRBV18

DNA: TGTGCCTGGACGCGGGGCCGCCACGAGCAGTACTTC
CDR3: CAWTRGRHEQYF
D: NA
size: NA
J: TRBJ2-7
length: 12
V: TRBV30

DNA: TGTGCCAGCTCGCTACAGGGAGAGCAGTTCTTC
CDR3: CASSLQGEQFF
D: NA
size: few
J: TRBJ2-1
length: 11
V: TRBV18

DNA: TGTGCCAGCAGCTTAGCGATGAGCGGGGTAGCCTACGAGCAGTACTTC
CDR3: CASSLAMSGVAYEQYF
D: TRBD2
size: NA
J: TRBJ2-7
length: 16
V: TRBV11-1